This T cell receptor (beta chain) was profiled in a study of blood T cell repertoires in COVID-19 (TCRdb year 2020). Describing the broader study: Samples covering the acute and convalescent phases of COVID-19 were provided by collaborators in the United States, Italy and Spain. The material from the prospective study consisted of cDNA or gDNA derived from T cells, B-cell-depleted T cells, or PBMCs. The dataset comprised deeply sampled blood TCRbeta repertoires from subjects exposed to, actively infected with, or recovered from COVID-19. The repertoires were released in a freely available public database intended as a resource for research on the immune response to SARS-CoV-2. Samples were obtained from the ongoing ImmuneRACE study (first 160 participants) and from about 1,300 subjects provided by 6 global collaborators. The sample metadata nearly always contained a de-identified subject ID, COVID-19 status, age in years and sex. Where available, HLA class I and class II types were taken from metadata supplied by the sample provider and were not determined by assay-based typing.

TCRbeta CDR3 regions were amplified from genomic DNA by means of the immunoSEQ Assay, a bias-controlled multiplex PCR. On the study's bioinformatics: Nucleated cell counts per sample were estimated from amplification of reference gene primers within the assay. To quantify the absolute abundance of each unique TCRbeta CDR3 rearrangement, sequence reads were collapsed and filtered. For each sample, productive Simpson clonality was calculated as the square root of Simpson's diversity index over productive rearrangements. Not all clones reach the TCRdb copy of this immuneACCESS table, which keeps in-frame sequences only. Checked studies attribute under half of the gap to unresolved V genes and leave the rest unexplained. For V, J and clone size, that table is used; D and trimming come from the DNA. A total of 250,000 to 300,000 clones appear in this sample, about 91% of them only once. Of the sample, about 4.6% is held by the ten largest clones.

The CDR3 starts with the cysteine, ends with the phenylalanine, and has 14 residues. Of all the DNA, just the CDR3 is kept, 42 bases in frame from base 1. Reading the germline V gene (reference sequence) gives CDR1 PRHDT and CDR2 FYEKMQ. V and J are trimmed by 2 bases and 7 bases, and the gene matches miss 5 bases of the junction. In its sample, this clone was seen a few times. The clone's antigen remains unknown. There are no base qualities to consult, and no much larger clone falls within one base. Study-wide findings and limitations: The quantity of clinical and demographic metadata differed by source and by participant and was supplied without curation.

Samples from volunteer blood donors who had recovered from COVID-19 were contributed by a second Seattle source. Collaborating institutions collected whole blood in K2EDTA tubes following their own protocols. For TCRbeta analysis, collaborators shipped samples in one of three forms: frozen whole blood, isolated PBMCs, or DNA extracted from either of those sample types. The rearrangement joined TRBV13 to TRBJ2-1; a stretch of 7 junction bases matches TRBD2. The specimen was peripheral blood. The sequence was obtained from a woman aged 40 to 50 who had recovered from COVID-19. The CDR3 in this case is CASSLRRERNEQFF. Here is the DNA: TGTGCCAGCAGCTTACGGCGGGAGAGGAATGAGCAGTTCTTC. With the rest looked up from the reference TRBV13 and TRBJ2-1 genes rather than sequenced, the full variable domain is AAGVIQSPRHLIKEKRETATLKCYPIPRHDTVYWYQQGPGQDPQFLISFYEKMQSDKGSIPDRFSAQQFSDYHSELNMSSLELGDSALYFCASSLRRERNEQFFGPGTRLTVL.